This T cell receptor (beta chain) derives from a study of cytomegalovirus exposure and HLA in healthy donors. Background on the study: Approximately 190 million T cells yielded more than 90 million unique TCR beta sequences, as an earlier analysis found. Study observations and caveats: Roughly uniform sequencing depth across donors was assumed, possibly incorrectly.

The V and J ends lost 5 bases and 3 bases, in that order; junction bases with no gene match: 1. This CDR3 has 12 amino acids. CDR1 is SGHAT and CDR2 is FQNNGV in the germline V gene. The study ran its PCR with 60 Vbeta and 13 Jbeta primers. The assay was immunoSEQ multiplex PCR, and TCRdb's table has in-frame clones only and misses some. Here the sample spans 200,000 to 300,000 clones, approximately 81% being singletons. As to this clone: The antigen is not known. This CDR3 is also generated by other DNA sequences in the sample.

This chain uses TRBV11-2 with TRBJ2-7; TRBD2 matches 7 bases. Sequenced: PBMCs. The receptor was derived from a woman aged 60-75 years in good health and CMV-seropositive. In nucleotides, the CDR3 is TGTGCCAGCAGCCCGGGGGGCTACGAGCAGTACTTC. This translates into CASSPGGYEQYF. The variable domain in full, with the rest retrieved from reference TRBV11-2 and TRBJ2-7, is EAGVAQSPRYKIIEKRQSVAFWCNPISGHATLYWYQQILGQGPKLLIQFQNNGVVDDSQLPKDRFSAERLKGVDSTLKIQPAKLEDSAVYLCASSPGGYEQYFGPGTRLTVT.